Presented here are 23 T cell receptor beta chains from one specimen sequenced in a study of T cell changes during pregnancy in multiple sclerosis. Using immunoSEQ multiplex PCR, the repertoire was profiled, and TCRdb retains in-frame clones only, with some absent. The repertoire consists of 29,000 or so clones, with approximately 92% occurring once and the leading ten covering 4.5% to 7%. The sample was CD8+ T cells from peripheral blood mononuclear cells, taken before pregnancy. The receptors originated from a female donor with multiple sclerosis, enrolled in a pregnancy study.

The V gene is TRBV18, the J gene TRBJ2-7; 15 nucleotides align to TRBD2. Germline V lookup: CDR1 KGHSH, CDR2 LQKENI. J lost 2 bases, V lost 5 bases, and 13 bases had no gene match. This CDR3 spans 19 amino acids. CDR3 DNA: TGTGCCAGCTCATTACGGGGACTAGCGGGAGGTCTCCTTACCTACGAGCAGTACTTC. As protein: CASSLRGLAGGLLTYEQYF.

The rearrangement links TRBV7-9 to TRBJ2-2, with TRBD1 as a possible D gene (5 bases). The ends were cut back, 3 bases at V and 6 bases at J, with 11 bases in the middle. The V gene's germline CDR1 is SEHNR and CDR2 FQNEAQ (reference sequence). CDR3 size: 14 residues. The CDR3: CASSFGAGPGELFF. In DNA form, the CDR3 reads TGTGCCAGCAGCTTTGGGGCAGGGCCCGGGGAGCTGTTTTTT.

The chain combines TRBV28 with TRBJ2-7, with a possible D match to TRBD2 (6 bases). Looked up from germline, CDR1 is MDHEN and CDR2 is SYDVKM. The CDR3 is 14 amino acids. V was shortened by 5 bases and J by 2 bases, with 13 bases between the two germline ends. The CDR3 bases are TGTGCCAGCAGTCTTCCGGGACTTCCCTACGAGCAGTACTTC. It specifies CASSLPGLPYEQYF.

The chain employs TRBV4-1 and TRBJ2-7; the D is unclear. V gave up 2 bases and J gave up 0 bases, with 2 bases separating them. This CDR3 comprises 12 residues. Germline assignment: CDR1 MGHRA and CDR2 YSYEKL. DNA for the CDR3: TGCGCCAGCAGCCAACACTCCTACGAGCAGTACTTC. Translating gives CASSQHSYEQYF.

The V call is TRBV27, the J call TRBJ2-1, with 7 positions matching TRBD2. Trimming cost V 3 bases and J 8 bases; bases outside gene matches: 10. This CDR3 comprises 15 residues. The germline CDR1 and CDR2 sequences are MNHEY and SMNVEV (reference sequence). CDR3 in DNA: TGTGCCAGCAGTTTGATAAGCGGGAAATTCCATGAGCAGTTCTTC. Amino acids: CASSLISGKFHEQFF.

The chain employs TRBV18 and TRBJ2-3; no reliable D call. The CDR3 totals 14 residues. Germline lookup yields CDR1 KGHSH and CDR2 LQKENI. Trimming stripped 3 bases from V and 0 bases from J, with 7 bases between. CDR3 sequence reads: CASSPQTSTDTQYF. The CDR3 nucleotides are TGTGCCAGCTCACCTCAAACTAGCACAGATACGCAGTATTTT.

The genes are TRBV6-1 and TRBJ2-7; TRBD2 matches at 10 bases. The CDR3 consists of 15 residues. J lost 4 bases, V lost 1 base, and 4 bases had no gene match. Per germline, CDR1 MNHNS and CDR2 SASEGT. CDR3 sequence (DNA): TGTGCCAGCAGTGAAGGCGATAGCGGGGGGTACGAGCAGTACTTC. Amino acid sequence: CASSEGDSGGYEQYF.

The V gene is TRBV30, the J gene TRBJ1-1; possibly TRBD1 for D (5 bases). V was pared by 3 bases and J by 4 bases, with 15 bases between. The CDR3 extends over 14 amino acids. Germline CDR1 and CDR2: GTSNPN and SVGIG (reference sequence). As DNA, the CDR3 is TGTGCCTGGAGGGAGACGGGGGGGGGCACTGAAGCTTTCTTT. Translating it yields CAWRETGGGTEAFF.

The CDR3 here is CASGAATVYEQYF. CDR3 in DNA: TGTGCCAGCGGGGCAGCTACCGTCTACGAGCAGTACTTC. This sequence joins TRBV6-5 and TRBJ2-7; D is perhaps TRBD1 (5 bases). The V gene's germline CDR1 is MNHEY and CDR2 SVGAGI. The CDR3 loop spans 13 amino acids. V lost 8 bases, J lost 3 bases, and 14 bases lay in between.

The chain recombines TRBV19 with TRBJ1-4; 10 bases are a match to TRBD1. V trimming: 3 bases; J trimming: 8 bases; junction bases outside the gene matches: 9. The CDR3 is 16 amino acids. CDR1 and CDR2 (germline): LNHDA, SQIVND (reference sequence). CDR3 DNA sequence: TGTGCCAGTAGTATCCCCTGGACAGGGGGACAAGAAAAACTGTTTTTT. Translation: CASSIPWTGGQEKLFF. Supplemented by reference TRBV19 and TRBJ1-4, the full variable domain reads DGGITQSPKYLFRKEGQNVTLSCEQNLNHDAMYWYRQDPGQGLRLIYYSQIVNDFQKGDIAEGYSVSREKKESFPLTVTSAQKNPTAFYLCASSIPWTGGQEKLFFGSGTQLSVL.

About this clone itself: At one boundary the junction diverges from the germline segment, which might be a read error. The chain's CDR3 is CASSDRTACQEIQYF. CDR3 in DNA: TGTGCCAGCAGTGACCGGACAGCTTGCCAAGAGATCCAGTACTTC. The chain joins TRBV6-4 to TRBJ2-5, with D perhaps TRBD1 (6 bases). This CDR3 has 15 residues. Germline V lookup: CDR1 MRHNA, CDR2 SNTAGT.

The chain recombines TRBV27 with TRBJ2-1, with TRBD2 as a possible D gene (6 bases). The V gene lost 2 bases and the J gene lost 7 bases, with 12 bases spanning the gap. Germline V gene lookup returns CDR1 MNHEY and CDR2 SMNVEV (reference sequence). CDR3 size: 14 residues. CDR3 region: CASSLRDWANEQFF. As DNA, the CDR3 is TGTGCCAGCAGTTTAAGGGACTGGGCGAATGAGCAGTTCTTC.

CDR3 sequence reads: CASSASGASDTQYF. CDR3 DNA: TGTGCCAGCAGCGCCAGCGGTGCTTCAGATACGCAGTATTTT. V gene TRBV7-9 combines with J gene TRBJ2-3; D may be TRBD2 (5 bases). The CDR3 extends over 14 amino acids. Trimming took off 5 bases at V and 4 bases at J, with 13 bases between the two ends. The germline CDR1 and CDR2 sequences are SEHNR and FQNEAQ (reference sequence).

This clone was counted once. The chain employs TRBV5-1 and TRBJ1-2; D might be TRBD1 (5 bases). The CDR3 spans 14 residues. Germline CDR1 and CDR2: SGHRS and YFSETQ. Deletions cut 2 bases from V and 3 bases from J, with 11 bases between. As DNA, the CDR3 is TGCGCCAGCAGCTTAAGGTCACAGGACTATGGCTACACCTTC. The encoded protein is CASSLRSQDYGYTF.

The DNA for the CDR3 is TGCAGCGTTGTGTTTACTAGCGGGGGGGCCGTGGAATTAGGCCTAGTAACAGATACGCAGTATTTT. Translating it yields CSVVFTSGGAVELGLVTDTQYF. The chain links TRBV29-1 to TRBJ2-3, with 13 bases lining up with TRBD2. CDR3 length: 22 amino acids. Trimming removed 4 bases from V and 3 bases from J; junction bases left unmatched: 25. Germline V gene lookup returns CDR1 SQVTM and CDR2 ANQGSEA.

This clone showed up just once. The rearrangement joins TRBV27 to TRBJ2-1; 8 bases fit TRBD1. The junction had 12 bases not matched to a gene; V was cut back by 3 bases and J by 8 bases. The CDR3 runs to 16 residues. Germline lookup yields CDR1 MNHEY and CDR2 SMNVEV (reference sequence). CDR3 DNA: TGTGCCAGCAGTTTGAGGACAGGGCCGGTTACAGATGAGCAGTTCTTC. It yields the protein CASSLRTGPVTDEQFF.

This sequence joins TRBV4-2 and TRBJ2-7, with D perhaps matching TRBD1 (5 bases). V gave up 1 base and J gave up 5 bases, with 9 bases separating them. Germline V CDR1 and CDR2: LGHNA, YNFKEQ. This CDR3 has 13 residues. The CDR3 DNA reads TGTGCCAGCAGCCAAGGACAGTTTAACGAGCAGTACTTC. It translates to CASSQGQFNEQYF.

CDR3 nucleotide sequence: TGCAGCGTACAGGGCCCTCATTCCTACGAGCAGTACTTC. Its protein product is CSVQGPHSYEQYF. J is TRBJ2-7 and V is TRBV29-1, with D maybe TRBD1 (6 bases). This CDR3 region has 13 residues. The germline V and J ends were trimmed by 6 bases and 1 base, with 13 bases remaining between them. Germline V gene data show CDR1 as SQVTM and CDR2 as ANQGSEA.

The V and J genes are TRBV30 and TRBJ2-1; TRBD2 matches 10 bases. The CDR3 is 17 residues long. V dropped 2 bases and J dropped 7; count of bases not matched to a gene: 14. Germline V lookup: CDR1 GTSNPN, CDR2 SVGIG (reference sequence). The CDR3 is CAWSTSGRALVWNEQFF. The DNA for the CDR3 is TGTGCCTGGAGTACCAGCGGGAGGGCCCTGGTGTGGAATGAGCAGTTCTTC.

The chain has TRBV27 and TRBJ1-6; D unclear. Trimming shortened V by 6 bases and J by 10 bases, and 16 bases separated the two germline ends. This CDR3 is built from 14 residues. Germline V gene lookup returns CDR1 MNHEY and CDR2 SMNVEV (reference sequence). This chain's CDR3 is CASSPSEIRSPLHF. CDR3 nucleotide sequence: TGTGCCAGCAGCCCCTCGGAGATTCGGTCACCCCTCCACTTT.

The chain combines TRBV29-1 with TRBJ2-3; 9 bases line up with TRBD1. Germline V gene lookup returns CDR1 SQVTM and CDR2 ANQGSEA. V lost 3 bases and J lost 2; bases outside the gene matches: 6. The CDR3 length is 15 residues. CDR3 nucleotide sequence: TGCAGCGTTGATGGGACAGGGTACCCCACAGATACGCAGTATTTT. It is translated as CSVDGTGYPTDTQYF.

V is TRBV28 and J is TRBJ2-7; 7 bases align to TRBD1. Germline V gene lookup returns CDR1 MDHEN and CDR2 SYDVKM. There are 15 residues in the CDR3. V was clipped by 5 bases and J by 0 bases; unmatched bases: 7. CDR3 sequence (DNA): TGTGCCAGCAGTCAGATCAGGGACAGCTCCTACGAGCAGTACTTC. This gives the protein CASSQIRDSSYEQYF.

The V call is TRBV7-6, the J call TRBJ2-1; TRBD2 matches at 9 bases. The CDR3 is 14 residues long. Unmatched junction bases numbered 6, after V lost 8 bases and J lost 4 bases. CDR1 and CDR2 from the germline V gene are SGHVS and FNYEAQ. CDR3 coding DNA: TGTGCCAGCGGGGGACTAGCACCATACAATGAGCAGTTCTTC. Its translation: CASGGLAPYNEQFF.